This entry is about one T cell receptor (beta chain). The antigen remains undetermined. Trimming left V 5 bases short and J 7 bases short, with 9 bases between. Looked up from germline, CDR1 is SEHNR and CDR2 is FQNEAQ (reference sequence). The CDR3 spans 11 residues. The data are from a study of T cell responses to AZD1222 COVID-19 vaccine. Study results and caveats: Spike-specific TCR breadth and depth went up after people got two AZD1222 doses. Donors skewed white British and female; clonal diversity was possibly underestimated. It was only after the peak T cell response that any repertoires were sampled.

Libraries were prepared by immunoSEQ multiplex PCR; TCRdb keeps only in-frame clonotypes and omits some of them. The sample shows 150,000 to 200,000 clones, around 92% of them seen only once. This TCR was recovered from an adult in good health. The specimen comprised peripheral blood, sampled on day 0 of AZD1222 vaccination. The chain uses TRBV7-9 and TRBJ2-7, with D possibly matching TRBD2 (5 bases). CDR3 in DNA: TGTGCCAGCAGCCCCGGCGGGGAGCAGTACTTC. It codes for CASSPGGEQYF.